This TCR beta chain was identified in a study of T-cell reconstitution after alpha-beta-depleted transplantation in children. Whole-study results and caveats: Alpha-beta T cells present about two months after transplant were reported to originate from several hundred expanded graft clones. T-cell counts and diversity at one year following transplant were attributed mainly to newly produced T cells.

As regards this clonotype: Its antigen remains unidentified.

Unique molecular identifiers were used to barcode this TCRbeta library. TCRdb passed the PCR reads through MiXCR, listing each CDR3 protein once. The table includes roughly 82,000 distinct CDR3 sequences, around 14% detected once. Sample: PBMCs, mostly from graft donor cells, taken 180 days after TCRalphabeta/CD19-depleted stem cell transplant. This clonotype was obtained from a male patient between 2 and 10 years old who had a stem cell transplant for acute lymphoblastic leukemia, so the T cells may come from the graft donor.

The CDR3 protein is CASSLSQGRAETQYF. The CDR3 DNA follows: TGTGCCAGCAGCTTAAGCCAGGGGCGCGCGGAGACCCAGTACTTC. V is TRBV7-9 and J is TRBJ2-5, with D possibly TRBD1 on 6 matching bases. The germline V and J ends were trimmed by 2 bases and 5 bases, with 15 bases remaining between them. CDR1 and CDR2 (germline): SEHNR, FQNEAQ (reference sequence). The CDR3 is 15 residues long.